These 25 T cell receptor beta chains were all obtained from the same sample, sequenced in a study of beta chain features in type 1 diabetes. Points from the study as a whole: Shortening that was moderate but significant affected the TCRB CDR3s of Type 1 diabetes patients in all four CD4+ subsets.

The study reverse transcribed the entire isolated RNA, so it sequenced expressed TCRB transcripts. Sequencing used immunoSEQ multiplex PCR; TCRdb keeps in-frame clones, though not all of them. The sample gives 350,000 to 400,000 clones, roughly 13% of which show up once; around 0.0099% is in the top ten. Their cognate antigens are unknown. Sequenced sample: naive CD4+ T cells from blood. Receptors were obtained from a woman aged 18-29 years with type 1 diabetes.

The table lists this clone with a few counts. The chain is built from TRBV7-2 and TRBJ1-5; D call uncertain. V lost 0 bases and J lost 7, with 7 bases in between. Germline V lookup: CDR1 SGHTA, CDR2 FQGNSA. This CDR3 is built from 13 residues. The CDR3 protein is CASSLAEAQPQHF. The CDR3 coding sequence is TGTGCCAGCAGCTTAGCGGAAGCGCAGCCCCAGCATTTT.

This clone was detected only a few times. Here the CDR3 DNA reads TGTGCCATCAGTGGGGGGCCCCAATCCAGCTACGAGCAGTACTTC. This encodes CAISGGPQSSYEQYF. The chain links TRBV10-3 to TRBJ2-7; the D gene is possibly TRBD1 (6 bases). Germline CDR1 is ENHRY and CDR2 is SYGVKD. V shed 4 bases and J shed 3 bases, with 16 bases lying between them. The CDR3 extends over 15 amino acids.

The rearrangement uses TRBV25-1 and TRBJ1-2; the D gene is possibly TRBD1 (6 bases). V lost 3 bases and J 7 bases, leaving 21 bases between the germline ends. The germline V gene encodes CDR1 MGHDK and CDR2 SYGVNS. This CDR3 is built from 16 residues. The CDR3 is CASSDAGAGEDSGYTF. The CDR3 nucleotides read TGTGCCAGCAGTGACGCGGGGGCAGGGGAGGATAGTGGCTACACCTTC.

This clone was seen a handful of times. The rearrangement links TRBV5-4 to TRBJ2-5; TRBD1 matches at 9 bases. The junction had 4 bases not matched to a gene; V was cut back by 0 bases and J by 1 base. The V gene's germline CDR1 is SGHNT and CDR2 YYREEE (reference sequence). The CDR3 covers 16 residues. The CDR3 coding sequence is TGTGCCAGCAGCTTGGTGGGGACAGGGATCCAAGAGACCCAGTACTTC. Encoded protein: CASSLVGTGIQETQYF.

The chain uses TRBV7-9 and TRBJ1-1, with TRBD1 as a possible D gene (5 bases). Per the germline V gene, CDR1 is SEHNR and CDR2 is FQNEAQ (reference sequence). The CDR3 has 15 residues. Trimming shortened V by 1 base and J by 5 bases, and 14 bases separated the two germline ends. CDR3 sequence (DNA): TGTGCCAGCAGCTTAGGAAGGGGCCTAGGGACTGAAGCTTTCTTT. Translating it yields CASSLGRGLGTEAFF. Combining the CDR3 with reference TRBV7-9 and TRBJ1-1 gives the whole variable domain DTGVSQNPRHKITKRGQNVTFRCDPISEHNRLYWYRQTLGQGPEFLTYFQNEAQLEKSRLLSDRFSAERPKGSFSTLEIQRTEQGDSAMYLCASSLGRGLGTEAFFGQGTRLTVV.

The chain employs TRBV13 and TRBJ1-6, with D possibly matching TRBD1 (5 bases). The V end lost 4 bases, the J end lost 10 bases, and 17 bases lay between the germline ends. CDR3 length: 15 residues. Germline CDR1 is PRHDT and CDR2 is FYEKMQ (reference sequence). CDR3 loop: CASSSNPRDSSPLHF. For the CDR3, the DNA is TGTGCCAGCAGCTCGAACCCCAGGGATTCGTCACCCCTCCACTTT.

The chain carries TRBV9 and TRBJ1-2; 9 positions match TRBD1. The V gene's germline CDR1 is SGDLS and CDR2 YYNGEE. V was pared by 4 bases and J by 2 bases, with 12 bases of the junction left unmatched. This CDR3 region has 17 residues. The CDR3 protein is CASSPKTGQGSNYGYTF. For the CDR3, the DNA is TGTGCCAGCAGCCCCAAAACGGGACAGGGCTCAAACTATGGCTACACCTTC.

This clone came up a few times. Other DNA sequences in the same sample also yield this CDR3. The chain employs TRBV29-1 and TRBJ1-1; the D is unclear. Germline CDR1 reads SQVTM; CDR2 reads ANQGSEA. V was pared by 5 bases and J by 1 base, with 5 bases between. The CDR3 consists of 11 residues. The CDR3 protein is CSVRENTEAFF. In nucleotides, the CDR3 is TGCAGCGTTCGAGAGAACACTGAAGCTTTCTTT.

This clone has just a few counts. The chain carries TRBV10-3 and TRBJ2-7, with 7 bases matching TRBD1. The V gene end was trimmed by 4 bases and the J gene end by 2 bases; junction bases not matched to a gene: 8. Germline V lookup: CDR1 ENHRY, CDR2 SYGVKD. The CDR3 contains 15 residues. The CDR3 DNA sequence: TGTGCCATCAGTGCCGGGGCAGGGGGTGCCTACGAGCAGTACTTC. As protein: CAISAGAGGAYEQYF.

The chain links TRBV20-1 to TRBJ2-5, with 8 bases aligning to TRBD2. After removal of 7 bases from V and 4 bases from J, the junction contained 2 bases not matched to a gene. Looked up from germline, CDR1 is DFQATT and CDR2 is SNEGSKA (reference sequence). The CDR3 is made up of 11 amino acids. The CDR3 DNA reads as TGCAGTGGTCGGGGGGGAGAGACCCAGTACTTC. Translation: CSGRGGETQYF.

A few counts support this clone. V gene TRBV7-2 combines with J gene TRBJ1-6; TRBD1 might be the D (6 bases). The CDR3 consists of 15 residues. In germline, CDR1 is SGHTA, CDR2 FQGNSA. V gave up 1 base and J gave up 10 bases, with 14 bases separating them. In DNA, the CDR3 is TGTGCCAGCAGCTTAGACCAGGGGTTTTGGTCACCCCTCCACTTT. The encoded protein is CASSLDQGFWSPLHF.

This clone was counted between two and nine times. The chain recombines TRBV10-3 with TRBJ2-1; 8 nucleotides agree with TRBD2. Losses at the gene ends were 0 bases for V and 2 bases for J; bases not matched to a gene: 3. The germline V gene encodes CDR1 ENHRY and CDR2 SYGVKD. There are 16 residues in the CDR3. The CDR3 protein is CAISESSGGTYNEQFF. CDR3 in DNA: TGTGCCATCAGTGAGTCAAGCGGGGGAACCTACAATGAGCAGTTCTTC.

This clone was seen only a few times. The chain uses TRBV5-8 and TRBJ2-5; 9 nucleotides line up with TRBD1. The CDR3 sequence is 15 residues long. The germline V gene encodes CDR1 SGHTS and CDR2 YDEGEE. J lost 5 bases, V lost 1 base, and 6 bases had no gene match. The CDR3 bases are TGTGCCAGCAGCTTGAACGACAGGGGGTCGGAGACCCAGTACTTC. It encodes CASSLNDRGSETQYF.

CDR3 DNA: TGTGCCACAAGACAGGGTCGGGATGGCTACACCTTC. This gives the protein CATRQGRDGYTF. The rearrangement uses TRBV28 and TRBJ1-2; 7 bases align to TRBD1. With V trimmed by 10 bases and J by 6 bases, 8 bases remained unmatched. The CDR3 sequence is 12 residues long. The V gene's germline CDR1 is MDHEN and CDR2 SYDVKM.

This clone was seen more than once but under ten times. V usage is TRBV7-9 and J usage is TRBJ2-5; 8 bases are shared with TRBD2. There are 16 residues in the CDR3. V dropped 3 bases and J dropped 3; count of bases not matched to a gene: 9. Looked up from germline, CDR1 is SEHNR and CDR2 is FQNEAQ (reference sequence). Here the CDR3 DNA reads TGTGCCAGCAGCTTCCAAGCGGGGGCGGGAGAAGAGACCCAGTACTTC. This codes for CASSFQAGAGEETQYF.

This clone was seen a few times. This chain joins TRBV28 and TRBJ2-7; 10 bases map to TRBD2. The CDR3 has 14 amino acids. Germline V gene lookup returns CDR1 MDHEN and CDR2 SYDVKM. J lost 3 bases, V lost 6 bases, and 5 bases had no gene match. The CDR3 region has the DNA TGTGCCAGCAGACCGAGCGGGAGGGGCTACGAGCAGTACTTC. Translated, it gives CASRPSGRGYEQYF.

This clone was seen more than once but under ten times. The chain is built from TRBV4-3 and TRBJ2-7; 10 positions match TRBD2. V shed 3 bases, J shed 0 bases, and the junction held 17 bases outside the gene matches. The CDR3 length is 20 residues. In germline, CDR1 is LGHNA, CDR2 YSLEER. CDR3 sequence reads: CASSQTSGRGGRWGSYEQYF. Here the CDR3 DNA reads TGCGCCAGCAGCCAGACAAGCGGGAGGGGTGGAAGGTGGGGCTCCTACGAGCAGTACTTC.

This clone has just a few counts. The CDR3 sequence is CASSLGGPPEQYF. CDR3 DNA: TGTGCCAGCAGCTTAGGGGGGCCCCCCGAGCAGTACTTC. V gene TRBV7-2 combines with J gene TRBJ2-7, with D possibly TRBD1 on 6 matching bases. The CDR3 length is 13 residues. The germline gives CDR1 SGHTA, CDR2 FQGNSA. The V gene lost 1 base and the J gene lost 6 bases, with 10 bases spanning the gap.

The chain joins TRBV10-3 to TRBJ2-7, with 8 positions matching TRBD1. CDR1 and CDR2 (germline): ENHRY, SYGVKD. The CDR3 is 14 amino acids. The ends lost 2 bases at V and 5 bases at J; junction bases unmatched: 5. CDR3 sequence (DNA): TGTGCCATCAGTGAGAGGGGACAGGTGGACGAGCAGTACTTC. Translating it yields CAISERGQVDEQYF.

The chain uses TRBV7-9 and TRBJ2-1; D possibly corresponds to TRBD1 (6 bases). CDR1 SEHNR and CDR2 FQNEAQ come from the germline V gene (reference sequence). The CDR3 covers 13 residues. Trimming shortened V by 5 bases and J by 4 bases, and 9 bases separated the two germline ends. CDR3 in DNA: TGTGCCAGCAGCCCGGGACAATACAATGAGCAGTTCTTC. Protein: CASSPGQYNEQFF.

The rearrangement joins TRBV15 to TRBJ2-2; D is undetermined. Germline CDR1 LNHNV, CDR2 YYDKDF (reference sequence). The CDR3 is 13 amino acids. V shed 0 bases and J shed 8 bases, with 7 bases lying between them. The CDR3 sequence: CATSRDLRGELFF. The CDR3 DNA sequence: TGTGCCACCAGCAGAGATTTGAGGGGGGAGCTGTTTTTT.

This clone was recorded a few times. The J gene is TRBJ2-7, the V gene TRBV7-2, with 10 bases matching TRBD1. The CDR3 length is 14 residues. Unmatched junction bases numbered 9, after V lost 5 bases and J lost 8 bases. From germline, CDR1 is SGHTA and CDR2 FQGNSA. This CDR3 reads CASSSRDRGLKQYF. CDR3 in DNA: TGTGCCAGCAGCAGCAGGGACAGGGGACTAAAGCAGTACTTC.

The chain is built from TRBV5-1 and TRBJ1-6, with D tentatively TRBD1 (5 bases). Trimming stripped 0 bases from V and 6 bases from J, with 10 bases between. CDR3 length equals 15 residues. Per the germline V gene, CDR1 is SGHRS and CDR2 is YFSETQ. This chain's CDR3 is CASSLVYQGNSPLHF. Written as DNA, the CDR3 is TGCGCCAGCAGCTTGGTTTATCAGGGTAATTCACCCCTCCACTTT.

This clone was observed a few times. DNA for the CDR3: TGTGCCAGCAGCGCGGGGGGGTACACCGGGGAGCTGTTTTTT. This codes for CASSAGGYTGELFF. V is TRBV9 and J is TRBJ2-2, with 8 bases identical to TRBD2. Germline assignment: CDR1 SGDLS and CDR2 YYNGEE. There are 14 residues in the CDR3. J was trimmed by 3 bases and V by 3 bases; bases with no gene match: 1.

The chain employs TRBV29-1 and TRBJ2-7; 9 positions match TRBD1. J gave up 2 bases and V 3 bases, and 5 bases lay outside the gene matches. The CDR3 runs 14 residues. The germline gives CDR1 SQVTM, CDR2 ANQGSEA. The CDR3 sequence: CSVETGQGTYEQYF. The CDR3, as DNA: TGCAGCGTTGAGACGGGACAGGGCACCTACGAGCAGTACTTC.